The rows below give T cell receptor beta chains drawn from one sample of a study of blood T cell repertoires in COVID-19. TCRdb's copy holds only in-frame clones and misses some; the assay was immunoSEQ multiplex PCR. The table records 65,000 to 85,000 clones, 79% of them present only once. Sequencing input: peripheral blood. Receptors originate from a woman older than 75 with active or convalescent COVID-19. The CDR3 runs from the conserved cysteine through the conserved F or W.

J	V	CDR3
TRBJ1-1	TRBV19	CASSISPLTEAFF
TRBJ1-2	TRBV9	CASSVGAGPLIGYTF
TRBJ2-5	TRBV12-5	CASGQHQGLAGGETQYF
TRBJ2-7	TRBV18	CASSRDRRLWGSEQYF
TRBJ1-4	TRBV5-8	CASKRTASEKLFF
TRBJ1-3	TRBV28	CASSFAGVSGNTIYF
TRBJ2-2	TRBV5-5	CASSPAGGENTGELFF
TRBJ2-3	TRBV7-2	CASSLGGTSQDTQYF
TRBJ2-7	TRBV19	CASSISLAGVYEQYF
TRBJ2-2	TRBV7-8	CASSRARGADTGELFF
TRBJ1-4	TRBV6-2/TRBV6-3	CASSPPLAARKRLFF
TRBJ1-2	TRBV13	CASSQDRSPVKYGYTF
TRBJ1-1	TRBV6-4	CASSLEKNTEAFF
TRBJ2-5	TRBV30	CAWSVRETQYF
TRBJ1-2	TRBV28	CASSPRTGANYGYTF
TRBJ2-2	TRBV24-1	CATSARPGTSTGELFF
TRBJ2-5	TRBV7-7	CASSEQSSGAETQYF
TRBJ1-1	TRBV7-9	CASSLVQGASTEAFF
TRBJ2-1	TRBV19	CASSIKAGGYNEQFF
TRBJ2-7	TRBV27	CASSLRAGPDSEQYF
TRBJ1-4	TRBV4-1	CASSIQGGDEKLFF
TRBJ2-7	TRBV7-2	CASSLGSGGIYEQYF
TRBJ2-1	TRBV7-9	CASSLVGLAGNEQFF
TRBJ1-5	TRBV11-2	CASSSGGGNQPQHF
TRBJ2-7	TRBV24-1	CATSDLDSYEQYF
TRBJ1-1	TRBV5-1	CASSSYRGIDTEAFF
TRBJ2-2	TRBV6-1	CASSDPPANTGELFF
TRBJ2-3	TRBV7-9	CASSLDFTGGDAQYF
TRBJ2-5	TRBV3-1/TRBV3-2	CASSRRTGVLQETQYF
TRBJ1-3	TRBV28	CASNQDRGHRNTIYF
TRBJ2-1	TRBV27	CASSLSAGAIYNEQFF
TRBJ1-2	TRBV4-2	CASSPTGTGGQGYTF
TRBJ2-2	TRBV11-3	CASSQTIGGPGELFF
TRBJ2-7	TRBV11-2	CASSLQIWGGVSYEQYF
TRBJ1-4	TRBV10-3	CAISEVFNEKLFF
TRBJ2-3	TRBV5-4	CASSLGRGLNTDTQYF
TRBJ2-7	TRBV19	CASSPWTSGNGYGYEQYF
TRBJ2-4	TRBV18	CASSPPGSAKNIQYF
TRBJ2-1	TRBV9	CASSVFASGGASYNEQFF
TRBJ2-5	TRBV11-3	CASSPTGGETQYF
TRBJ2-5	TRBV3-1/TRBV3-2	CASSQDRFGGGAMPYF
TRBJ2-3	TRBV28	CASRPPGQRAADTQYF
TRBJ1-1	TRBV6-5	CASSYTGRAEAFF
TRBJ2-1	TRBV7-9	CASSLVGGVQFF
TRBJ1-4	TRBV18	CASSPQGSGNEKLFF
TRBJ2-7	TRBV7-9	CASRGLSGEQYF